This T cell receptor beta chain was sequenced in a study of control samples from healthy donors and cancer patients (dated by TCRdb to 2020 to 2021). In the germline V gene, CDR1 corresponds to MDHEN and CDR2 to SYDVKM. The CDR3 covers 13 residues, taking in both the cysteine and the phenylalanine. CDR3 DNA is the only sequence kept; it has 39 bases, read in frame from the first base. The V and J ends are trimmed by 8 bases and 2 bases, leaving 12 bases between them. About this clone: Its antigen specificity is not known. Per-base quality was not reported, and no clone a single base away is much larger than it.

The library was built by means of the immunoSEQ multiplex PCR assay. TCRdb took this table from immuneACCESS and kept in-frame rearrangements with V and J called. Such tables lack part of the clones; where checked against another copy, unresolved V genes explain under half of the gap, and the rest is unexplained. The sample data list roughly 120,000 clones, and about 88% of these were observed just once. The ten biggest clones cover about 3.4% of the sample. The sequencing sample was made of blood. The chain links TRBV28 with TRBJ1-2, with a weak D call of TRBD1 (5 bases match). The receptor's source is a man in his fifties in good health. Here the CDR3 is given as CASLETANYGYTF. The DNA sequence follows: TGTGCCAGCTTGGAGACAGCGAACTATGGCTACACCTTC.